This T cell receptor beta chain derives from a study of blood T cell repertoires in COVID-19. As for the study in general: The analysed material was cDNA or gDNA that came from T cells, B-cell-depleted T cells, or PBMCs.

J lost 2 bases, V lost 5 bases, and 8 bases had no gene match. This CDR3 has 16 amino acids. In germline, CDR1 is LNHDA, CDR2 SQIVND (reference sequence). Everyone who took part was roughly 18 to 89 years old, and they came from fewer than 25 US areas. Participant reports of clinical history set cohort assignment. Study processing details: The authors estimated nucleated cell counts from reference gene primer amplification. Profiled with immunoSEQ multiplex PCR; TCRdb holds only in-frame clones, not every one. That table furnishes V, J and clone size, whereas the DNA furnished D and trimming. The profile shows about 310,000 clones, about 91% of them singletons.

Input material: PBMCs or T cells enriched from blood (not recorded which). The clonotype originates from a woman aged 35 to 49 who had recovered from COVID-19. The chain recombines TRBV19 with TRBJ2-1; 8 bases are a match to TRBD1. CDR3 coding DNA: TGTGCCAGTAGTCCCCGAGGACAGGGACCCTACAATGAGCAGTTCTTC. This sequence encodes CASSPRGQGPYNEQFF.